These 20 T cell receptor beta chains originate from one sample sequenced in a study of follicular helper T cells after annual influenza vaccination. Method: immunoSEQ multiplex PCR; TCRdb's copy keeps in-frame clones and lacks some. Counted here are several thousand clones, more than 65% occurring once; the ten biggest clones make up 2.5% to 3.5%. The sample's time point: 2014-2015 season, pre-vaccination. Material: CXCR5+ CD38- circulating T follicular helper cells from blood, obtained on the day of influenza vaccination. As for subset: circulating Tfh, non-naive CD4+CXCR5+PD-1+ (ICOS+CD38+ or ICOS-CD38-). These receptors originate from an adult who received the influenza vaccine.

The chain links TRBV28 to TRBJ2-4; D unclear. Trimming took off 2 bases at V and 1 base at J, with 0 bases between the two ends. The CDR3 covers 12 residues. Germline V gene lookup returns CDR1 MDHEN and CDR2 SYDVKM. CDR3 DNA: TGTGCCAGCAGTTTAGCCAAAAACATTCAGTACTTC. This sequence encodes CASSLAKNIQYF.

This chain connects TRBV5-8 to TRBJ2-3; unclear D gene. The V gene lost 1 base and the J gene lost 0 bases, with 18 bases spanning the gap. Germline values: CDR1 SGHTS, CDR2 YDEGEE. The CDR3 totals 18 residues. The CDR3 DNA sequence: TGTGCCAGCAGCTTGTACCGGACCCTTGGCCCTAGCACAGATACGCAGTATTTT. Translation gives CASSLYRTLGPSTDTQYF.

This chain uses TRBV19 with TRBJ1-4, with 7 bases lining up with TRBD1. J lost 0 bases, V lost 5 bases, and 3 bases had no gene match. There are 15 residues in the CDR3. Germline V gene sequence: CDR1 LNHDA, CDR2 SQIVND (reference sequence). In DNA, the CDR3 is TGTGCCAGTAGTGGACAGGCCGCAACTAATGAAAAACTGTTTTTT. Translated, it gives CASSGQAATNEKLFF.

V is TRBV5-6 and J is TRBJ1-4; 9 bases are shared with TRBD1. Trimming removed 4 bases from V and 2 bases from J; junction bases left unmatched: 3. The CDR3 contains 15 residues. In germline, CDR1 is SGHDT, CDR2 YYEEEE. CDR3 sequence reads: CASSGTGSTNEKLFF. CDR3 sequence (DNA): TGTGCCAGCAGCGGGACAGGGAGCACTAATGAAAAACTGTTTTTT.

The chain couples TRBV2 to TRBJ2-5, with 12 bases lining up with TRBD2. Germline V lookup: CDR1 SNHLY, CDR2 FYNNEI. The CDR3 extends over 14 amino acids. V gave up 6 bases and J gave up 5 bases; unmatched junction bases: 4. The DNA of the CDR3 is TGTGCCAGCAGGCTAGCGGGGGGGTTTGAGACCCAGTACTTC. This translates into CASRLAGGFETQYF.

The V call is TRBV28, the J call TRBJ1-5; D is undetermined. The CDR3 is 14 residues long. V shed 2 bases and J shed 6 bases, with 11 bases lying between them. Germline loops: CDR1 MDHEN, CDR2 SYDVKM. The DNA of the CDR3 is TGTGCCAGCAGTTTACCTGGCTTAGGTCAGCCCCAGCATTTT. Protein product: CASSLPGLGQPQHF. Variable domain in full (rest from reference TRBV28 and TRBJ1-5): DVKVTQSSRYLVKRTGEKVFLECVQDMDHENMFWYRQDPGLGLRLIYFSYDVKMKEKGDIPEGYSVSREKKERFSLILESASTNQTSMYLCASSLPGLGQPQHFGDGTRLSIL.

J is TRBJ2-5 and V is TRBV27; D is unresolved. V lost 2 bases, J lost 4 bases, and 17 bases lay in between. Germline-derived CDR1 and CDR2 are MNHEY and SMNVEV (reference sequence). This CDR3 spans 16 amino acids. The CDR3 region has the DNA TGTGCCAGCAGTTTACATCAGGAAACGTGGGGAGAGACCCAGTACTTC. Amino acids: CASSLHQETWGETQYF.

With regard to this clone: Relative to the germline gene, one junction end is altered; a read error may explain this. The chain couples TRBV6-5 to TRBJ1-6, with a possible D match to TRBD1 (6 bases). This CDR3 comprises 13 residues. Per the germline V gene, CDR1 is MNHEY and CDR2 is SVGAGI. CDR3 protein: CASSYRRVGGLRF. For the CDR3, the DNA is TGTGCCAGCAGTTACCGTAGGGTAGGGGGTTTACGATTT.

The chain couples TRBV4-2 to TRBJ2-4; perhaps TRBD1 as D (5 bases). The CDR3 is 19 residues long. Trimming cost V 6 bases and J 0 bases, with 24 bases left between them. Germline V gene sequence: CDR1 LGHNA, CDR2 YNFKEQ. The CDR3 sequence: CASSLKPVATALAKNIQYF. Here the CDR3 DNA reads TGTGCCAGCAGTTTAAAACCCGTCGCGACAGCCCTAGCCAAAAACATTCAGTACTTC.

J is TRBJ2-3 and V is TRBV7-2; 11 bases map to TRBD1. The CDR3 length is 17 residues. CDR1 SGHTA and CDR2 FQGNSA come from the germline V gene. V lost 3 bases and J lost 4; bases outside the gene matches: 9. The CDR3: CASSFRAPGQGADTQYF. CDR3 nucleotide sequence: TGTGCCAGCAGCTTCAGAGCCCCGGGACAGGGGGCAGATACGCAGTATTTT.

CDR3 in DNA: TGCGCCAGCAGCTTGGGAGCGGGGGAGGAGACCCAGTACTTC. Translation: CASSLGAGEETQYF. This chain links TRBV5-1 with TRBJ2-5; TRBD2 agrees at 8 bases. This CDR3 contains 14 residues. The V gene end was trimmed by 0 bases and the J gene end by 5 bases; junction bases not matched to a gene: 3. Germline V gene lookup returns CDR1 SGHRS and CDR2 YFSETQ.

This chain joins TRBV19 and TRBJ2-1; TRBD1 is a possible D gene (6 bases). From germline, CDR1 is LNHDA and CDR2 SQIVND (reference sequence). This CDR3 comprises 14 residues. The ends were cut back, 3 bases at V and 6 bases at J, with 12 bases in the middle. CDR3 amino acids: CASSIPRGGNEQFF. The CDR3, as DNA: TGTGCCAGTAGTATTCCTCGAGGGGGCAATGAGCAGTTCTTC.

The CDR3 bases are TGTGCCAGCAGTGAACTCAGGGGCACTGAAGCTTTCTTT. Protein: CASSELRGTEAFF. The chain employs TRBV6-1 and TRBJ1-1; a possible D gene is TRBD1 (6 bases). Trimming took off 2 bases at V and 4 bases at J, with 8 bases between the two ends. The CDR3 is made up of 13 amino acids. Per the germline V gene, CDR1 is MNHNS and CDR2 is SASEGT.

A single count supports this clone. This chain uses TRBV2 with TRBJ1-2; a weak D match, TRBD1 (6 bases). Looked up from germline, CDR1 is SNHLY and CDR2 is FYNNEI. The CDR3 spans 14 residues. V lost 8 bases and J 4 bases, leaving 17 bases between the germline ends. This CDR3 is CASFRGGLLYGYTF. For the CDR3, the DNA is TGTGCCAGCTTCAGGGGAGGGTTACTCTATGGCTACACCTTC.

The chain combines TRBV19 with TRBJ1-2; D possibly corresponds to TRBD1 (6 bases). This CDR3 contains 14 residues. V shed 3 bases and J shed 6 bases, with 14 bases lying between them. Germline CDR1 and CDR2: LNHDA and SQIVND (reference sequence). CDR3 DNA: TGTGCCAGTAGTATCTCGGGGGCGCGGGATGGCTACACCTTC. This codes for CASSISGARDGYTF.

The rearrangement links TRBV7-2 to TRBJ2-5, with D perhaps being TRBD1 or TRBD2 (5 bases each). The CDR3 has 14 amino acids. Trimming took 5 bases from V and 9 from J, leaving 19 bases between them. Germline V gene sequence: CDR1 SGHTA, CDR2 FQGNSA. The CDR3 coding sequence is TGTGCCAGCAGCCCCCCCCAAAGCCGAGGGGCCCAGTACTTC. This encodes CASSPPQSRGAQYF.

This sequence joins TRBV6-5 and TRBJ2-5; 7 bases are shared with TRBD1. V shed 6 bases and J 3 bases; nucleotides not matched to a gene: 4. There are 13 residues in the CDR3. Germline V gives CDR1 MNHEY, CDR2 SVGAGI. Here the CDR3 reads CASRTGTEETQYF. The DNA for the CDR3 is TGTGCCAGCAGGACCGGGACAGAAGAGACCCAGTACTTC.

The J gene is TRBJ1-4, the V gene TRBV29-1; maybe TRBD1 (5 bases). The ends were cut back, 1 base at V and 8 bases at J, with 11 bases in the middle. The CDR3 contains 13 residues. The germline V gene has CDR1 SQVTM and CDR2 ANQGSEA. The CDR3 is CSVEGKEGEKLFF. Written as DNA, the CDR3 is TGCAGCGTTGAAGGGAAGGAGGGGGAAAAACTGTTTTTT.

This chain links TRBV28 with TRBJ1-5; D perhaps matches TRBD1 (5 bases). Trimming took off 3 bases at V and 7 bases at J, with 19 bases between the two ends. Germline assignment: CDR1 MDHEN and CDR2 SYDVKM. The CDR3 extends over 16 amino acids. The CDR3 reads CASSFNAGTMGQPQHF. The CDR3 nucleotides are TGTGCCAGCAGTTTTAACGCGGGGACCATGGGGCAGCCCCAGCATTTT.

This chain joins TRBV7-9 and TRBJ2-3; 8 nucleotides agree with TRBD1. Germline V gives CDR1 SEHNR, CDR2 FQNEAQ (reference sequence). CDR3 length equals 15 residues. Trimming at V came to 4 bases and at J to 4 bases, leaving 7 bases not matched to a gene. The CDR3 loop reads CASSWGQATADTQYF. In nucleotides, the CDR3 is TGTGCCAGCAGCTGGGGACAGGCTACCGCAGATACGCAGTATTTT. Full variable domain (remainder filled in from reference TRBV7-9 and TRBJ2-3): DTGVSQNPRHKITKRGQNVTFRCDPISEHNRLYWYRQTLGQGPEFLTYFQNEAQLEKSRLLSDRFSAERPKGSFSTLEIQRTEQGDSAMYLCASSWGQATADTQYFGPGTRLTVL.